What follows are 5 T cell receptor beta chains derived from one specimen sequenced in a study of STAT5B mutations in CD4+ large granular lymphocyte leukemia. Here immunoSEQ multiplex PCR was the method, and the copy in TCRdb shows in-frame clones only, minus some. The profile shows tens of thousands of clones, about nine tenths of them singletons. The source material was CD4+ T cells from blood buffy coats. The receptors stem from a human donor in good health.

This rearrangement joins TRBV19 to TRBJ1-5; D not certain. Trimming removed 1 base at V and 4 bases at J, with 11 bases between. The CDR3 spans 15 residues. Germline V gives CDR1 LNHDA, CDR2 SQIVND (reference sequence). CDR3 in DNA: TGTGCCAGTAGTATAGTTAACGGGGTGAATCAGCCCCAGCATTTT. This codes for CASSIVNGVNQPQHF.

This clone was seen a single time. This chain joins TRBV6-5 and TRBJ1-1, with D hard to call. V dropped 6 bases and J dropped 1 base, with 9 bases sitting between them. The CDR3 totals 13 residues. Looked up from germline, CDR1 is MNHEY and CDR2 is SVGAGI. The chain's CDR3 is CASSPTWNTEAFF. The CDR3 DNA sequence: TGTGCCAGCAGCCCTACATGGAACACTGAAGCTTTCTTT.

This clone was detected only a few times. V and J are TRBV14 and TRBJ1-2; D remains unclear. Germline V gene sequence: CDR1 SGHDN, CDR2 FVKESK. V was pared by 0 bases and J by 7 bases, with 12 bases between. CDR3 length equals 14 residues. The CDR3 region is CASSQERGVGGYTF. For the CDR3, the DNA is TGTGCCAGCAGCCAAGAAAGAGGAGTCGGTGGCTACACCTTC.

The chain joins TRBV18 to TRBJ2-3; unclear D gene. Trimming cost V 2 bases and J 6 bases, with 9 bases left between them. The CDR3 is 13 residues long. Per the germline V gene, CDR1 is KGHSH and CDR2 is LQKENI. This CDR3 is CASSPGVPDTQYF. DNA of the CDR3: TGTGCCAGCTCACCAGGTGTGCCGGATACGCAGTATTTT.

CDR3 bases: TGTGCCAGCAGTTTACGAACAGGGGGTACCGGGGAGCTGTTTTTT. The encoded protein is CASSLRTGGTGELFF. The rearrangement joins TRBV27 to TRBJ2-2, with 8 bases that match TRBD1. Germline CDR1 and CDR2: MNHEY and SMNVEV (reference sequence). J was trimmed by 5 bases and V by 2 bases; bases with no gene match: 4. This CDR3 contains 15 residues.